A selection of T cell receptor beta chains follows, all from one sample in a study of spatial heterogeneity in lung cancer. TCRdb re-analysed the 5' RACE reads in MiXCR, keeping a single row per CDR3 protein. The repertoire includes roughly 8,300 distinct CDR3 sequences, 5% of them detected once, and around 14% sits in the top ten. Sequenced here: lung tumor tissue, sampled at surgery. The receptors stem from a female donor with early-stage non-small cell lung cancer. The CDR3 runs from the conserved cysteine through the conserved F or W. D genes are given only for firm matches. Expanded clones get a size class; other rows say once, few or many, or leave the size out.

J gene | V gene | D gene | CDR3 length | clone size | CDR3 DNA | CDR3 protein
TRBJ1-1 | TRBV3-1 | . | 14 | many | TGTGCCAGCAGCCAATTTGGGCAGAACACTGAAGCTTTCTTT | CASSQFGQNTEAFF
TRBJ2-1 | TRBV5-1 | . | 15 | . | TGCGCCAGCAGCTTGGAGGGACTTGGGGACAATGAGCAGTTCTTC | CASSLEGLGDNEQFF
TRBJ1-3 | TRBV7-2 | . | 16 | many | TGTGCCAGCAGCCCGCGGGGACGCGGAGCTGGAAACACCATATATTTT | CASSPRGRGAGNTIYF
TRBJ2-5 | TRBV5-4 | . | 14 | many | TGTGCCAGCAGCTATTCCCAGGGACAAGAGACCCAGTACTTC | CASSYSQGQETQYF
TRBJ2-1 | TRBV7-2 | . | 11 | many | TGTGCCAGCAGCTTATGGGCTGAGCAGTTCTTC | CASSLWAEQFF
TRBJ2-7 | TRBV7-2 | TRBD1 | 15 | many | TGTGCCAGCAGCTTACCGGACAGGGTGGGTTACGAGCAGTACTTC | CASSLPDRVGYEQYF
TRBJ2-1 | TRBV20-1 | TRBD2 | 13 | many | TGCAGTGCTAGCAGGGCGGGGGACAATGAGCAGTTCTTC | CSASRAGDNEQFF
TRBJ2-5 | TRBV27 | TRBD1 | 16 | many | TGTGCCAGCAGTCCCTGGACAGGGGAGGGCCGCGGGACCCAGTACTTC | CASSPWTGEGRGTQYF
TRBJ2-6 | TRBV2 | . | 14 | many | TGTGCCAGCAGAGAGGCGGGCGGGGCCAACGTCCTGACTTTC | CASREAGGANVLTF
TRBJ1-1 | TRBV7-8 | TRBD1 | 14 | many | TGTGCCAGCAGCTTAGCGGAGACAGGGAGGAAAGCTTTCTTT | CASSLAETGRKAFF
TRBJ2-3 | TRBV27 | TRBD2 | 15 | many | TGTGCCAGCAGTTTACTAGCGGGAGGATTGCATACGCAGTATTTT | CASSLLAGGLHTQYF
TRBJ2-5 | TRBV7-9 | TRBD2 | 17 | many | TGTGCCAGCAGCTATATACCTACTAGCGCTTCCCAAGAGACCCAGTACTTC | CASSYIPTSASQETQYF
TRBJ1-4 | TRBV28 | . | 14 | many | TGTGCCAGCAGTTTGTTCAGGTCCGCTGAAAAACTGTTTTTT | CASSLFRSAEKLFF
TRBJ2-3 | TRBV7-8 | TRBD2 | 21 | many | TGTGCCAGCAGCCGTAACGATCCGGGACTAGCGGGAGTACGGGTCGCAGATACGCAGTATTTT | CASSRNDPGLAGVRVADTQYF
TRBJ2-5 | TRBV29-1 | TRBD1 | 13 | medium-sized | TGCAGCGTTGGACAGGGGGCGCGGGAGACCCAGTACTTC | CSVGQGARETQYF
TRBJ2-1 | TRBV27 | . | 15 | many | TGTGCCAGCAGTTTTCTGCCGGGACATCCTAATGAGCAGTTCTTC | CASSFLPGHPNEQFF
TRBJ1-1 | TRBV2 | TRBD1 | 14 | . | TGTGCCAGCAGAACGGGACAGGGGAACACTGAAGCTTTCTTT | CASRTGQGNTEAFF
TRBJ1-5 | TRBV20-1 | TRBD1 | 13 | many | TGCAGTGCTCAGGGGGCCGGCAATCAGCCCCAGCATTTT | CSAQGAGNQPQHF
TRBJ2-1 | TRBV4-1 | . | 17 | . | TGCGCCAGCAGCCCCTATGGTGAGGGGAGCTCCTACAATGAGCAGTTCTTC | CASSPYGEGSSYNEQFF
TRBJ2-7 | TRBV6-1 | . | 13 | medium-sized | TGTGCCAGCAGTCCTGGGATGGGTGACGAGCAGTACTTC | CASSPGMGDEQYF
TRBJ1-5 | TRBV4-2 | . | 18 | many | TGTGCCAGCAGCCAAGAGCCCGCTGAGGGGGGTAGCAATCAGCCCCAGCATTTT | CASSQEPAEGGSNQPQHF
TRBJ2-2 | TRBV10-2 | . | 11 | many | TGCGCCAGCAGAGGGGCCGGGGAGCTGTTTTTT | CASRGAGELFF
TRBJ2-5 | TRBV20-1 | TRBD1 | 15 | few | TGCAGTGCTAGTTCCGCCGGGACAGCTGAGAAGACCCAGTACTTC | CSASSAGTAEKTQYF
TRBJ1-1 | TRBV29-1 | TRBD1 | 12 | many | TGCAGCGTGGGACAGGGGGACACTGAAGCTTTCTTT | CSVGQGDTEAFF
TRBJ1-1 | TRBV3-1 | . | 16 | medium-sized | TGTGCCAGCAGCTCTACCATAGGATCCGTCTCCACTGAAGCTTTCTTT | CASSSTIGSVSTEAFF
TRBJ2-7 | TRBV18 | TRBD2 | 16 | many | TGTGCCAGCTCGCTAGCGGGACCCCTAGGGTCCTACGAGCAGTACTTC | CASSLAGPLGSYEQYF
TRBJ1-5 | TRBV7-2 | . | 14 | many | TGTGCCAGCAGCTTAGTACACCGTGGGCAGCCCCAGCATTTT | CASSLVHRGQPQHF